This entry is about one TCR beta chain. Its target is unknown. The sample belongs to a study of shared clonotypes between healthy human individuals. Study-level results: What rarefaction showed was incomplete sorted-subset sequencing despite large depth.

Method: immunoSEQ multiplex PCR; TCRdb's copy keeps in-frame clones and lacks some. The table lists hundreds of thousands of clones, approximately 73% of them singletons. The CDR3 is 15 residues long. V shed 4 bases and J shed 0 bases, with 10 bases lying between them. Germline V gene data show CDR1 as MDHEN and CDR2 as SYDVKM. The chain has TRBV28 and TRBJ2-4, with D possibly matching TRBD1 (6 bases). The receptor was isolated from a woman in her twenties or thirties in good health. Sequences were obtained from memory CD4+ T cells sorted from blood. Specified subset: CD45RA-negative fraction. CDR3 sequence (DNA): TGTGCCAGCAGTTCAACAGGGCTAGCCAAAAACATTCAGTACTTC. Its translation is CASSSTGLAKNIQYF.